The clone carrying this T cell receptor beta chain showed up many times. The data originate from a study of T-cell reconstitution after alpha-beta-depleted transplantation in children. The V gene lost 3 bases and the J gene lost 5 bases, with 11 bases spanning the gap. CDR3 length: 14 amino acids. Using unique molecular identifiers, the investigators prepared the TCRbeta library. TCRdb re-called the PCR reads through MiXCR, storing one row per CDR3 protein. The top ten hold approximately 3.9% of the sample, which has some 390,000 distinct CDR3 sequences, just over 20% seen once. This chain joins TRBV12-3 or TRBV12-4 and TRBJ2-1, with D possibly being TRBD1 or TRBD2 (5 bases each). The sample in question was PBMCs from the stem cell graft donor, obtained from the stem cell graft. This sequence originates from a human donor who donated a stem cell graft to a child with acute myeloid leukemia. For the CDR3, the DNA is TGTGCCAGCAGTTTGGGGGTAAATCACAATGAGCAGTTCTTC. Encoded protein: CASSLGVNHNEQFF.